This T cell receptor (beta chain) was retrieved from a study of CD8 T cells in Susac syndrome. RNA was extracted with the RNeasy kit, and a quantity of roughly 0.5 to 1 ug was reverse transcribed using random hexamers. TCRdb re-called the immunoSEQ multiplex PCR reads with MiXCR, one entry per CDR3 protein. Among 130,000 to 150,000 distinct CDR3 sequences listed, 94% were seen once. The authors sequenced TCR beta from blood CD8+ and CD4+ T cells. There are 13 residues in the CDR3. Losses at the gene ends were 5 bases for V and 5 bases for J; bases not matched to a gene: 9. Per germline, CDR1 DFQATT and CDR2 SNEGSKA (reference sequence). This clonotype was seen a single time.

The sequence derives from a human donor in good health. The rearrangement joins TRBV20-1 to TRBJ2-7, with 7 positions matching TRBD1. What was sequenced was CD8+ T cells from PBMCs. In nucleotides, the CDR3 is TGCAGTGCTCCGGACAGGATGAGGCACGAGCAGTACTTC. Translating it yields CSAPDRMRHEQYF.